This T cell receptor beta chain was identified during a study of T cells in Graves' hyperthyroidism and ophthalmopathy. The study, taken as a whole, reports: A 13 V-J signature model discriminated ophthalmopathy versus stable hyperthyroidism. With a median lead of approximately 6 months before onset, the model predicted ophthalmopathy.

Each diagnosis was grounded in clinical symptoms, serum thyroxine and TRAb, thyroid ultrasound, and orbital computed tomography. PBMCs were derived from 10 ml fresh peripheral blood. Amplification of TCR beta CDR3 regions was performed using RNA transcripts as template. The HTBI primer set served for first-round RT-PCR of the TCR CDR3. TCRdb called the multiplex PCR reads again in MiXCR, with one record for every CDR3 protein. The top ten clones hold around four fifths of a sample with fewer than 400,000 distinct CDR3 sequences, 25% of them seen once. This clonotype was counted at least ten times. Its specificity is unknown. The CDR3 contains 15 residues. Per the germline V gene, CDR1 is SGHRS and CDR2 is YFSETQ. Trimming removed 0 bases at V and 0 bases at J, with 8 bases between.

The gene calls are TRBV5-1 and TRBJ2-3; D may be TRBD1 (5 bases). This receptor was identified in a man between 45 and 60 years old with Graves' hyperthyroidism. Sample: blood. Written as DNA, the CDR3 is TGCGCCAGCAGCTTGGAGGGGTATAGCACAGATACGCAGTATTTT. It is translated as CASSLEGYSTDTQYF.